The T cell receptor (beta chain) described here comes from a study of lymphopenia after photon versus proton radiotherapy. Regarding the study as a whole: Post-nadir TCR diversity decline inversely tracked overall survival among those who died.

For this clone: Its specificity is not known.

The CDR3 loop spans 14 amino acids. The junction had 7 bases not matched to a gene; V was cut back by 5 bases and J by 6 bases. In germline, CDR1 is SGHRS, CDR2 YFSETQ. TCRdb keeps only in-frame clones here, not all; method: immunoSEQ multiplex PCR. The table includes about 40,000 clones, around 83% detected once. Sequences were derived from peripheral blood, sampled from a patient treated with proton-based radiotherapy. The clonotype originates from a woman in her sixties or seventies with pancreatic cancer. Some clones in this sample may be carry-over from other donors' samples. The chain carries TRBV5-1 and TRBJ2-7; 11 bases line up with TRBD1. CDR3 sequence: CASSSDRGRGEQYF. The CDR3, as DNA: TGCGCCAGCAGTTCGGACAGGGGGCGCGGCGAGCAGTACTTC.